The clone carrying this T cell receptor (beta chain) has only one observation. With 0 bases removed from V and 11 bases from J, the gap between germline ends came to 13 bases. The length of the CDR3 is 13 residues. CDR1 is MNHEY, CDR2 SVGAGI, per germline. This sample was taken from a study of blood T cell repertoires in COVID-19. Looking at the study overall: Both acute and convalescent COVID-19 samples were obtained from the United States, Italy and Spain.

The repertoire was sequenced with immunoSEQ multiplex PCR; TCRdb's copy has only in-frame clones and lacks some. Among roughly 410,000 clones, around 87% were seen once, and the ten largest hold 2.3%. The TCR sequence derives from a woman aged 55-70 years with COVID-19, enrolled during active disease. The rearrangement joins TRBV6-5 to TRBJ1-1; possible D gene TRBD1, 5 bases. Sequencing was carried out using peripheral blood. The CDR3 bases are TGTGCCAGCAGTTACTCAATGACCGGGGGGGCTTTCTTT. Its translation is CASSYSMTGGAFF.